The 9 T cell receptor beta chains listed next were all sequenced from one sample in a study of blood T cells in healthy people across ages. A sample-barcoded 5' primer and a J-beta primer mix were used in a second PCR of roughly 7 to 12 cycles. TCRdb reprocessed the 5' RACE reads with MiXCR, giving one entry per CDR3 protein. The sample holds about 670,000 distinct CDR3 sequences; around 52% are singletons and the top ten take less than 15%. The specimen sequenced was blood. These receptors all stem from a woman of 80 years or more in good health.

This sequence joins TRBV5-1 and TRBJ2-2; TRBD1 matches at 9 bases. V lost 4 bases, J lost 5 bases, and 6 bases stayed unmatched. The length of the CDR3 is 15 residues. CDR1 is SGHRS, CDR2 YFSETQ, per germline. The CDR3 DNA sequence: TGCGCCAGCAGCGCGATACAGGGGGCGACCGGGGAGCTGTTTTTT. Encoded protein: CASSAIQGATGELFF. The whole variable domain, filled in from reference TRBV5-1 and TRBJ2-2, reads KAGVTQTPRYLIKTRGQQVTLSCSPISGHRSVSWYQQTPGQGLQFLFEYFSETQRNKGNFPGRFSGRQFSNSRSEMNVSTLELGDSALYLCASSAIQGATGELFFGEGSRLTVL.

J is TRBJ2-1 and V is TRBV6-4, with 7 bases aligning to TRBD2. Trimming cost V 0 bases and J 12 bases; bases outside gene matches: 11. In germline, CDR1 is MRHNA, CDR2 SNTAGT. This CDR3 has 15 amino acids. Here the CDR3 DNA reads TGTGCCAGCAGTGACTCTTTAGCGGGCACGGCAGCGCAGTTCTTC. This translates into CASSDSLAGTAAQFF.

About this clonotype itself: With a much larger clone just one base away, this may be a read error. In DNA, the CDR3 is TGCAGTGCTAGTAAGGCGGGACTCTACAATGAGCAGTACTTC. Its protein product is CSASKAGLYNEQYF. The chain links TRBV20-1 to TRBJ2-7; D perhaps matches TRBD2 (6 bases). V was clipped by 3 bases and J by 7 bases, with 19 bases between them. Looked up from germline, CDR1 is DFQATT and CDR2 is SNEGSKA (reference sequence). The CDR3 totals 14 residues.

This clonotype was observed at least ten times. The genes are TRBV27 and TRBJ2-7; tentative D call: TRBD2 (6 bases). V was clipped by 5 bases and J by 0 bases, with 17 bases between them. The CDR3 extends over 16 amino acids. Per the germline V gene, CDR1 is MNHEY and CDR2 is SMNVEV (reference sequence). The CDR3 protein is CASSKPWGDPSYEQYF. CDR3 sequence (DNA): TGTGCCAGCAGTAAACCTTGGGGGGACCCCTCCTACGAGCAGTACTTC.

This sequence joins TRBV10-3 and TRBJ1-2; D might be TRBD1 (5 bases). This CDR3 contains 16 residues. Trimming removed 0 bases at V and 7 bases at J, with 18 bases between. Per germline, CDR1 ENHRY and CDR2 SYGVKD. This CDR3 reads CAISESKEGQGGGYTF. In DNA form, the CDR3 reads TGTGCCATCAGTGAGTCGAAGGAGGGGCAGGGAGGTGGCTACACCTTC.

Of note for this clonotype: This may stem from a read error, because a much larger clone lies one nucleotide away. The rearrangement links TRBV20-1 to TRBJ2-7, with TRBD1 identical over 10 bases. CDR3 length: 14 residues. Germline V gene lookup returns CDR1 DFQATT and CDR2 SNEGSKA (reference sequence). In DNA, the CDR3 is TGCAGTGCTAGAAGTAGGGGACAGGGGACCGAGCTGTACTTC. Translated, it gives CSARSRGQGTELYF.

The chain links TRBV20-1 to TRBJ2-7; 12 bases match TRBD2. The last part of the DNA fits TRBJ2-5 better; the J call may be wrong. Germline values: CDR1 DFQATT, CDR2 SNEGSKA (reference sequence). There are 15 residues in the CDR3. The CDR3 reads CSARDASGGAKTQYF. In DNA form, the CDR3 reads TGCAGTGCTAGAGATGCTAGCGGGGGGGCGAAGACCCAGTACTTC.

A few counts support this clonotype. V is TRBV20-1 and J is TRBJ1-2; TRBD1 agrees at 9 bases. V shed 5 bases and J 3 bases; nucleotides not matched to a gene: 10. CDR3 size: 15 residues. Germline CDR1 is DFQATT and CDR2 is SNEGSKA (reference sequence). The CDR3 here is CSAAQLQGADYGYTF. CDR3 nucleotide sequence: TGCAGTGCTGCCCAATTACAGGGGGCTGACTATGGCTACACCTTC.

This clonotype was seen only a few times. The V gene is TRBV14, the J gene TRBJ1-1; no definite D call. CDR3 length equals 12 residues. V was cut by 1 base and J by 11 bases, with 11 bases left in between. Germline loops: CDR1 SGHDN, CDR2 FVKESK. The CDR3 loop reads CASSQAGITAFF. The CDR3 region has the DNA TGTGCCAGCAGCCAAGCTGGGATTACGGCTTTCTTT.